This T cell receptor (beta chain) was sequenced for a study of post-analysis software for immune sequencing data. Study-wide results and limits: Controls' normalized Chao1 diversity significantly exceeded that of multiple sclerosis patients. Under F measure analysis, samples from one preparation batch co-clustered strongly.

A note on this clonotype: The antigen is not known.

Researchers reported that TCR beta cDNA libraries carried unique molecular identifiers. Starting from roughly 1.1 to 9.2 million T cells, the study yielded hundreds of thousands of cDNA molecules. TCRdb reprocessed the PCR reads via MiXCR and lists one record per CDR3 protein. The data contain 550,000 to 700,000 distinct CDR3 sequences, 44% of them singletons. Sample: blood. The clonotype comes from a girl aged 10 to 17 with multiple sclerosis.

CDR3 DNA sequence: TGCAGCGATGGACTAGCGGGTCCCACAGATACGCAGTATTTT. Its protein product is CSDGLAGPTDTQYF. V and J are TRBV29-1 and TRBJ2-3; 11 bases are a match to TRBD2. This CDR3 has 14 residues. V was pared by 7 bases and J by 2 bases, with 5 bases of the junction left unmatched. Germline loops: CDR1 SQVTM, CDR2 ANQGSEA.